This TCR beta chain was sequenced for a study of T cell responses to AZD1222 COVID-19 vaccine. Study-wide results and limits: Among the donors, most were white British and more were female, and clonal diversity was possibly underestimated. Repertoire sampling was restricted to post-peak T cell response timepoints. As reported, nearly half of all spike-specific TCRs target variant regions that are unmutated. Spike was spanned by vaccine-associated CD4 TCRs, with dominance at 160-218 and 743-854.

Remarks on this clone: Its antigen is unidentified.

Deletions cut 0 bases from V and 2 bases from J, with 4 bases between. Germline CDR1 SGHDN, CDR2 FVKESK. CDR3 length: 13 amino acids. Data came from immunoSEQ multiplex PCR; TCRdb stores just in-frame clones and leaves some out. Among tens of thousands of clones listed, 85% were seen once. This clonotype was sampled from an adult in good health. The chain employs TRBV14 and TRBJ1-2; D gene uncertain. Sequenced material: peripheral blood, taken on day 0 of AZD1222 vaccination. CDR3 sequence reads: CASSQDANYGYTF. The CDR3 region has the DNA TGTGCCAGCAGCCAAGATGCGAACTATGGCTACACCTTC.